Below, one T cell receptor (beta chain) is given with its context. TCRdb re-called the 5' RACE reads, yielding one record per CDR3 amino acid sequence without DNA. The listing records about 150,000 distinct CDR3 sequences. This record comes from a study of T cells expressing NK-cell markers. The sequence was collected from a man aged 18 to 70 in good health. Specimen: blood T cells: a sorted CD56 or NKG2C T cell subset, CD4+ or CD8+ T cells, or bulk PBMC T cells (not recorded which).

The CDR3 sequence: CASSVRDRGRVDEQFF. J is TRBJ2-1 and V is TRBV12-3 or TRBV12-4; TCRdb's assignment of TRBD1 cannot be checked, as there is no DNA. The CDR3 sequence is 16 residues long.